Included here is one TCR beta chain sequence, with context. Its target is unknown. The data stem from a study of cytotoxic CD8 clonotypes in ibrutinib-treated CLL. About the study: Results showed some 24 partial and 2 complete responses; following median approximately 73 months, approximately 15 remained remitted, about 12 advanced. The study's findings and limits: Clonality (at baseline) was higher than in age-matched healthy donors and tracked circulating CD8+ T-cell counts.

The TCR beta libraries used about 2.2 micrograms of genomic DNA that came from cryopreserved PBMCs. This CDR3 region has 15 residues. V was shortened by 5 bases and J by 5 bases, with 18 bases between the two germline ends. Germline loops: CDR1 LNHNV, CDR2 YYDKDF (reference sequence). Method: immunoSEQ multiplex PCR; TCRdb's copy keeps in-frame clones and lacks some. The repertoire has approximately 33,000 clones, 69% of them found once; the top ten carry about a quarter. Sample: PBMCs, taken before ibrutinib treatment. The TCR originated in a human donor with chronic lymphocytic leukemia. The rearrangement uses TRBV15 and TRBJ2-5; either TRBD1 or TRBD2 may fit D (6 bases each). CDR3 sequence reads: CATSSDRGRVETQYF. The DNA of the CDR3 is TGTGCCACCAGCTCCGATCGGGGGCGGGTTGAGACCCAGTACTTC.